This T cell receptor (beta chain) was identified in a study of T cells in Graves' hyperthyroidism and ophthalmopathy (dated by TCRdb to the late 2010s). General notes on the study: Peripheral blood was sampled at the time of initial diagnosis, prior to any treatment. After blood sampling, hyperthyroidism patients were treated with methimazole at a starting dose of 30 mg daily, and ophthalmopathy patients were treated with high-dose intravenous methylprednisolone. Prospective prediction of ophthalmopathy was tested in an independent validation cohort consisting of roughly 19 hyperthyroidism patients and more than 15 patients who later progressed to ophthalmopathy. The 100 discovery patients were randomly split 7:3 into training and test sets. The paper reports TCR Vbeta CDR3 sequencing of approximately 130 peripheral blood samples: approximately 41 ophthalmopathy, fewer than 80 hyperthyroidism and around 17 progressor patients. To identify TCR V-J signatures that set the groups apart, the researchers used a discovery cohort of roughly 100 patients, made up of some 41 with Graves' ophthalmopathy and about 60 with stable Graves' hyperthyroidism. In addition, the study compared T-cell repertoires in thyroid tissue and in blood from roughly 6 Graves' hyperthyroidism patients. The research as a whole found: No statistical method was used to fix the sample size in advance, and group allocation was not hidden from the investigators. A model built on a 13 V-J signature distinguished ophthalmopathy from stable hyperthyroidism, reaching 85% to 90% sensitivity and around 82% specificity in cross-validation and 80%/75% in testing. In validation, progression to ophthalmopathy was predicted by the model with approximately 67% sensitivity and roughly 76% specificity, a median of around 5.9 months before onset. Most expanded thyroid clonotypes (frequency above 0.001) were also found in blood, which suggests that blood repertoires may mirror thyroid immune responses.

CDR1 and CDR2 (DFQATT, SNEGSKA) derive from the germline V gene (reference sequence). V is cut by 6 bases and J by 2 bases, and the space between the germline ends is 17 bases. The CDR3 starts with the cysteine, ends with the phenylalanine, and has 15 residues. Only the CDR3 DNA stays, 45 bases, in frame from base 1. This clonotype was detected only a few times. The specificity of this receptor is unknown. Per-nucleotide qualities are absent, and no much larger clonotype sits a single base away. Stable Graves' hyperthyroidism was defined as the absence of progression to ophthalmopathy over 18 months of follow-up. The hyperthyroidism patients were between 18 and 65 years old and newly diagnosed, with a disease duration of less than 2 months. Exclusion was applied to patients with uncontrolled infections, other autoimmune diseases, pregnancy or lactation. Diagnoses were based on clinical symptoms, serum thyroxine and TRAb, thyroid ultrasound and orbital computed tomography. Ficoll-Paque density gradient centrifugation was used to isolate PBMCs from about 10 ml of fresh peripheral blood. Total RNA was extracted using Trizol reagent, and RNA quality was assessed on an Agilent 2100 Bioanalyzer.

The TCR beta CDR3 regions were amplified from RNA transcripts. For the first round of RT-PCR on the TCR CDR3, the HTBI primer set was used together with the Qiagen OneStep RT-PCR kit. Libraries were constructed in a second round of multiplex PCR, after which size selection and purification were carried out. The libraries were sequenced on an Illumina HiSeq2000 using paired-end 100 bp reads. Under the source paper's analysis protocol: SOAPnuke was used to process the raw data, removing reads that contained adapters or uncalled bases, had a mean Phred below 15, or lacked an exact match to the constant primer or identifier. COPE v1.2.5 was used to merge the high-quality paired reads, and each unique nucleotide sequence was defined as a clonotype. MiTCR v1.1 was used to align the clonotypes against IMGT TRBV, TRBD and TRBJ reference segments. The analysis included only V-J combinations with a frequency above 0.0001, which together covered more than 98% of the repertoires. A TCS score was defined as the ratio between F50 (clonal expansion) and ExV (chaos), using BLOSUM62-based TCRdist between CDR3 peptides within each V-J. Welch's t-statistics and random forest reduced approximately 520 V-J features to roughly 13, which were used in a naive Bayes classifier (R e1071). TCRdb applied fastp at Q25 and MiXCR to the public reads, then kept only in-frame beta chains. One record per CDR3 amino acid sequence lists the most common genes and DNA. What appears here as the V and J calls and clone size reflects TCRdb's work, not the paper's. The sample has around 300,000 distinct CDR3 sequences on record, around 13% of them singletons. The ten largest account for roughly 24% of the sample.

The chain links TRBV20-1 with TRBJ2-1; a confident D gene designation cannot be given. The TCR comes from a woman between 25 and 40 years old with Graves' hyperthyroidism. Sequencing input: blood. The CDR3 in this case is CSATSDGRTYNEQFF. The sequence in DNA is TGCAGTGCAACCTCCGACGGTAGGACCTACAATGAGCAGTTCTTC.